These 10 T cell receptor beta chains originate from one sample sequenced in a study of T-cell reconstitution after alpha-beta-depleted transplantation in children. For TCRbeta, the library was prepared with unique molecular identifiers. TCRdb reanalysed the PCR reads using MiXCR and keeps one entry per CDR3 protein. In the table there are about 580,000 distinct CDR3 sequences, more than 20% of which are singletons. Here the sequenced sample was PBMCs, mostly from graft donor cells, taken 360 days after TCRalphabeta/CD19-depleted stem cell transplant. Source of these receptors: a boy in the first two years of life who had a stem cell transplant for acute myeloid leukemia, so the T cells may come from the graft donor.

CDR3 amino acids: CASSVGLEGVPQETQYF. The CDR3 nucleotides read TGTGCCAGCAGCGTGGGACTAGAGGGGGTGCCCCAGGAGACCCAGTACTTC. The gene calls are TRBV9 and TRBJ2-5, with 8 bases lining up with TRBD2. The CDR3 runs 17 residues. Germline CDR1 and CDR2: SGDLS and YYNGEE. The junction had 14 bases not matched to a gene; V was cut back by 2 bases and J by 5 bases.

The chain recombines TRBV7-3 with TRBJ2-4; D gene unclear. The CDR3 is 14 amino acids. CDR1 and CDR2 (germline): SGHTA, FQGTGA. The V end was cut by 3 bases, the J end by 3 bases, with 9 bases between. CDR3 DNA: TGTGCCAGCAGCTTTTGGACGGACAAAAACATTCAGTACTTC. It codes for CASSFWTDKNIQYF.

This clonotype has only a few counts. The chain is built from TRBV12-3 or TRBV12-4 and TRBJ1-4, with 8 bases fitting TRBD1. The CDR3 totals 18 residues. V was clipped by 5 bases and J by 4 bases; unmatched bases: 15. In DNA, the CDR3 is TGTGCCAGCAGTGCGGACAGGGTATCTCCTCTCGGTAATGAAAAACTGTTTTTT. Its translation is CASSADRVSPLGNEKLFF.

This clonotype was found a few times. CDR3 region: CASSPSGTDQETQYF. The CDR3 region has the DNA TGTGCCAGCAGCCCCTCCGGGACAGACCAAGAGACCCAGTACTTC. V and J are TRBV7-9 and TRBJ2-5, with TRBD1 identical over 7 bases. CDR3 length: 15 amino acids. The V segment lost 5 bases and the J segment 0 bases; nucleotides outside the gene matches: 6. In germline, CDR1 is SEHNR, CDR2 FQNEAQ (reference sequence).

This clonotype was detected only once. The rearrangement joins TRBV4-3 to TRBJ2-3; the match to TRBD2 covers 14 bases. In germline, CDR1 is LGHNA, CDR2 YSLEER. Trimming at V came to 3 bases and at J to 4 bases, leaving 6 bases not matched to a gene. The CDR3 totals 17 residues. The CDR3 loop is CASSQEGLAGESDTQYF. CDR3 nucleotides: TGCGCCAGCAGCCAGGAGGGACTAGCGGGGGAGTCAGATACGCAGTATTTT.

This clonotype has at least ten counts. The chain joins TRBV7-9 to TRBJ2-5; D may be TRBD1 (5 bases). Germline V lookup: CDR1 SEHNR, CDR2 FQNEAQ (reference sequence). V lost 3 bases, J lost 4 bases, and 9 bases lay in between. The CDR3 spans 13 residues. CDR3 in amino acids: CASSFMGLETQYF. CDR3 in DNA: TGTGCCAGCAGCTTCATGGGGCTAGAGACCCAGTACTTC.

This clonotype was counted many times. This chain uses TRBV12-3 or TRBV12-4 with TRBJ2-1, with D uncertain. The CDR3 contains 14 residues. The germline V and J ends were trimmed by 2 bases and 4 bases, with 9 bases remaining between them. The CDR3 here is CASSLSPRYNEQFF. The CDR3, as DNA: TGTGCCAGCAGTTTATCCCCCAGGTACAATGAGCAGTTCTTC.

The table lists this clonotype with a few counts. DNA of the CDR3: TGCAGCGTCTCACCCAGGTTGAACACTGAAGCTTTCTTT. Translation gives CSVSPRLNTEAFF. The chain combines TRBV29-1 with TRBJ1-1; D gene ambiguous. Germline CDR1 reads SQVTM; CDR2 reads ANQGSEA. The V and J ends lost 6 bases and 0 bases respectively, with 11 bases between them. This CDR3 spans 13 amino acids.

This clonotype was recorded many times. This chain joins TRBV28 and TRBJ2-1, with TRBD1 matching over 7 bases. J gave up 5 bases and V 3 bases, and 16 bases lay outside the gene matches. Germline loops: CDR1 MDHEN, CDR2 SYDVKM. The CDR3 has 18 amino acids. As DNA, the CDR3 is TGTGCCAGCAGTTTCGGAGTTCGCCTTGACAGGGCTCACAATGAGCAGTTCTTC. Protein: CASSFGVRLDRAHNEQFF.

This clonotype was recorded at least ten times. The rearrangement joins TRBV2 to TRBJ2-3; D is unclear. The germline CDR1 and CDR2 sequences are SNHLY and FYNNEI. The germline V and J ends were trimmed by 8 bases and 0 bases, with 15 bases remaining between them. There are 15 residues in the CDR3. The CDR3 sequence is CASPALPTSTDTQYF. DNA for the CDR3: TGTGCCAGCCCAGCATTACCAACCAGCACAGATACGCAGTATTTT.